The next 22 T cell receptor beta chains were all read from a single sample in a study of a mutant IDH1 vaccine in newly diagnosed glioma. Time point defined: baseline, week 1 (first vaccination visit). As for treatment: pre-vaccination baseline after standard-of-care therapy. Sequencing used immunoSEQ multiplex PCR; TCRdb keeps in-frame clones, though not all of them. The data show approximately 36,000 clones, more than 90% seen once. This material consisted of PBMCs, taken from a glioma patient treated with radiotherapy, temozolomide or both. All receptors derive from a man aged 18 to 35 with glioma.

V gene TRBV7-2 combines with J gene TRBJ2-1, with D unresolved. CDR3 size: 13 residues. Trimming removed 4 bases at V and 8 bases at J, with 12 bases between. Per the germline V gene, CDR1 is SGHTA and CDR2 is FQGNSA. CDR3 in DNA: TGTGCCAGCAGCTACTCGTCCGGCTATGAGCAGTTCTTC. The encoded protein is CASSYSSGYEQFF.

The chain employs TRBV7-9 and TRBJ2-5; 9 nucleotides align to TRBD2. Germline assignment: CDR1 SEHNR and CDR2 FQNEAQ (reference sequence). The CDR3 spans 15 residues. Trimming at V came to 6 bases and at J to 5 bases, leaving 10 bases not matched to a gene. As DNA, the CDR3 is TGTGCCAGCAGGGACCTAGCGGGACTGCGGGAGACCCAGTACTTC. This translates into CASRDLAGLRETQYF.

The chain couples TRBV5-6 to TRBJ1-2; D unresolved. V was shortened by 4 bases and J by 8 bases, with 15 bases between the two germline ends. This CDR3 comprises 13 residues. The germline CDR1 and CDR2 sequences are SGHDT and YYEEEE. The CDR3 sequence is CASSVTDVAGYTF. CDR3 coding DNA: TGTGCCAGCAGCGTGACCGACGTGGCCGGCTACACCTTC.

The rearrangement joins TRBV4-3 to TRBJ1-2; perhaps TRBD1 as D (5 bases). CDR3 length: 14 residues. Germline CDR1 reads LGHNA; CDR2 reads YSLEER. Trimming pared 3 bases from V and 7 bases from J, leaving 15 bases between. The DNA for the CDR3 is TGCGCCAGCAGCCAGGGGGAGGGCCCGGGTGGCTACACCTTC. Translating gives CASSQGEGPGGYTF.

A single count supports this clone. This sequence joins TRBV4-2 and TRBJ2-2; TRBD2 matches 14 bases. Trimming took 1 base from V and 2 from J; bases not matched to a gene: 3. This CDR3 contains 18 residues. The germline CDR1 and CDR2 sequences are LGHNA and YNFKEQ. CDR3 nucleotide sequence: TGTGCCAGCAGCCAAGGGACTAGCGGGAGGAGAAACACCGGGGAGCTGTTTTTT. Protein: CASSQGTSGRRNTGELFF.

The rearrangement joins TRBV4-1 to TRBJ2-1; weak D call: TRBD2 (6 bases). The germline V gene has CDR1 MGHRA and CDR2 YSYEKL. The CDR3 totals 17 residues. V shed 0 bases and J shed 6 bases, with 18 bases lying between them. As DNA, the CDR3 is TGCGCCAGCAGCCAAGATTGGGCGGGATGGGGTATCAATGAGCAGTTCTTC. It is translated as CASSQDWAGWGINEQFF.

The V and J genes are TRBV30 and TRBJ1-2; a weak D match, TRBD1 (6 bases). Germline V CDR1 and CDR2: GTSNPN, SVGIG (reference sequence). V was shortened by 4 bases and J by 2 bases, with 11 bases between the two germline ends. CDR3 length: 13 residues. CDR3 DNA: TGTGCCTGGACGGGACACCCCAACTATGGCTACACCTTC. This encodes CAWTGHPNYGYTF.

Only one count was recorded for this clone. In DNA, the CDR3 is TGTGCCAGTGGGATGGACAGGGCGGGCAGTGAGACCCAGTACTTC. Its translation is CASGMDRAGSETQYF. V and J are TRBV6-1 and TRBJ2-5, with 8 bases lining up with TRBD1. CDR1 and CDR2 from the germline V gene are MNHNS and SASEGT. The length of the CDR3 is 15 residues. Germline trimming cut 9 bases from V and 5 bases from J; bases unmatched to any gene: 14.

The rearrangement uses TRBV6-1 and TRBJ2-5; TRBD2 matches at 11 bases. The V and J ends lost 5 bases and 2 bases, in that order; junction bases with no gene match: 1. This CDR3 has 14 residues. The germline gives CDR1 MNHNS, CDR2 SASEGT. The CDR3 loop reads CASSRTSGQETQYF. CDR3 nucleotide sequence: TGTGCCAGCAGTCGGACTAGCGGGCAAGAGACCCAGTACTTC.

This sequence joins TRBV4-3 and TRBJ2-1; TRBD2 aligns across 7 bases. Trimming at V came to 0 bases and at J to 2 bases, leaving 1 base not matched to a gene. Germline V gene sequence: CDR1 LGHNA, CDR2 YSLEER. The CDR3 has 15 residues. The CDR3 reads CASSQDTSAYNEQFF. The CDR3 DNA reads as TGCGCCAGCAGCCAAGATACTAGCGCCTACAATGAGCAGTTCTTC.

V is TRBV6-5 and J is TRBJ1-1; unclear D gene. Germline CDR1 MNHEY, CDR2 SVGAGI. The V end lost 8 bases, the J end lost 0 bases, and 10 bases lay between the germline ends. The CDR3 is 13 residues long. The CDR3 protein is CASEDGVNTEAFF. Written as DNA, the CDR3 is TGTGCCAGCGAGGATGGGGTGAACACTGAAGCTTTCTTT.

The V call is TRBV4-2, the J call TRBJ1-2; possibly TRBD1 for D (6 bases). There are 12 residues in the CDR3. Trimming cost V 5 bases and J 8 bases, with 12 bases left between them. CDR1 and CDR2 (germline): LGHNA, YNFKEQ. The CDR3 region has the DNA TGTGCCAGCAGCGCTCCAGGGGAAGGCTACACCTTC. The encoded protein is CASSAPGEGYTF.

This clone was counted once. The chain couples TRBV27 to TRBJ1-5, with a weak D call TRBD1 (6 bases). The CDR3 contains 14 residues. The V end was cut by 6 bases, the J end by 5 bases, with 14 bases between. CDR1 is MNHEY, CDR2 SMNVEV, per germline (reference sequence). The DNA of the CDR3 is TGTGCCAGCAGCCCTCTAGGGGGGCATCAGCCCCAGCATTTT. Translating it yields CASSPLGGHQPQHF.

CDR3 loop: CASSFGTKSYEQYF. Here the CDR3 DNA reads TGTGCCAGCAGCTTTGGGACAAAAAGCTACGAGCAGTACTTC. This sequence joins TRBV11-2 and TRBJ2-7, with D perhaps matching TRBD1 (6 bases). Germline V CDR1 and CDR2: SGHAT, FQNNGV. The V end lost 3 bases, the J end lost 3 bases, and 12 bases lay between the germline ends. This CDR3 is 14 amino acids long.

The rearrangement uses TRBV6-1 and TRBJ1-2; D uncertain. The length of the CDR3 is 13 residues. The V gene lost 4 bases and the J gene lost 8 bases, with 14 bases spanning the gap. The germline gives CDR1 MNHNS, CDR2 SASEGT. The chain's CDR3 is CASSALKGYGYTF. CDR3 DNA sequence: TGTGCCAGCAGTGCCCTAAAGGGATACGGCTACACCTTC.

This chain uses TRBV30 with TRBJ2-1; D remains ambiguous. The germline CDR1 and CDR2 sequences are GTSNPN and SVGIG (reference sequence). The CDR3 has 17 residues. V lost 3 bases and J 0 bases, leaving 18 bases between the germline ends. DNA of the CDR3: TGTGCCTGGAGATCGACCCGGTCCCCCAGCTCCTACAATGAGCAGTTCTTC. Protein sequence: CAWRSTRSPSSYNEQFF.

This clone has just a few counts. The rearrangement joins TRBV30 to TRBJ1-1; TRBD1 matches at 11 bases. CDR1 GTSNPN and CDR2 SVGIG come from the germline V gene (reference sequence). This CDR3 is built from 14 residues. V gave up 3 bases and J gave up 1 base; unmatched junction bases: 1. The CDR3 sequence: CAWRDRGQNTEAFF. The CDR3 DNA reads as TGTGCCTGGAGGGACAGGGGGCAGAACACTGAAGCTTTCTTT.

CDR3 nucleotide sequence: TGTGCCAGCTCTAACCCAGGGTTTGGAGAAAAACTGTTTTTT. This encodes CASSNPGFGEKLFF. This rearrangement joins TRBV18 to TRBJ1-4; a weak D match, TRBD1 (5 bases). The V and J ends lost 6 bases and 8 bases respectively, with 16 bases between them. CDR3 length: 14 amino acids. Germline CDR1 is KGHSH and CDR2 is LQKENI.

The chain has TRBV6-5 and TRBJ1-2, with 8 bases aligning to TRBD1. V shed 4 bases and J 4 bases; nucleotides not matched to a gene: 11. Germline loops: CDR1 MNHEY, CDR2 SVGAGI. There are 16 residues in the CDR3. The CDR3 reads CASSSFTGGNFYGYTF. The CDR3, as DNA: TGTGCCAGCAGTTCCTTTACAGGGGGGAACTTCTATGGCTACACCTTC.

The chain couples TRBV29-1 to TRBJ2-3; 10 bases map to TRBD1. CDR1 and CDR2 (germline): SQVTM, ANQGSEA. CDR3 length: 14 amino acids. V shed 6 bases and J 6 bases; nucleotides not matched to a gene: 9. CDR3 sequence: CSVLPGQGGDTQYF. The CDR3 DNA reads as TGCAGCGTGTTGCCCGGACAGGGGGGCGATACGCAGTATTTT.

This chain links TRBV27 with TRBJ1-4; D unclear. Looked up from germline, CDR1 is MNHEY and CDR2 is SMNVEV (reference sequence). V lost 6 bases and J lost 4, with 9 bases in between. The CDR3 length is 13 residues. CDR3 residues: CASSNKLNEKLFF. Here the CDR3 DNA reads TGTGCCAGCAGCAACAAGCTTAATGAAAAACTGTTTTTT.

CDR3 in DNA: TGTGCCAGCAGTGATACAGGGAGTTGGAGCGTCCTGACTTTC. This codes for CASSDTGSWSVLTF. V usage is TRBV2 and J usage is TRBJ2-6; possibly TRBD1 for D (6 bases). This CDR3 is 14 amino acids long. Germline assignment: CDR1 SNHLY and CDR2 FYNNEI. The V end lost 3 bases, the J end lost 12 bases, and 15 bases lay between the germline ends.